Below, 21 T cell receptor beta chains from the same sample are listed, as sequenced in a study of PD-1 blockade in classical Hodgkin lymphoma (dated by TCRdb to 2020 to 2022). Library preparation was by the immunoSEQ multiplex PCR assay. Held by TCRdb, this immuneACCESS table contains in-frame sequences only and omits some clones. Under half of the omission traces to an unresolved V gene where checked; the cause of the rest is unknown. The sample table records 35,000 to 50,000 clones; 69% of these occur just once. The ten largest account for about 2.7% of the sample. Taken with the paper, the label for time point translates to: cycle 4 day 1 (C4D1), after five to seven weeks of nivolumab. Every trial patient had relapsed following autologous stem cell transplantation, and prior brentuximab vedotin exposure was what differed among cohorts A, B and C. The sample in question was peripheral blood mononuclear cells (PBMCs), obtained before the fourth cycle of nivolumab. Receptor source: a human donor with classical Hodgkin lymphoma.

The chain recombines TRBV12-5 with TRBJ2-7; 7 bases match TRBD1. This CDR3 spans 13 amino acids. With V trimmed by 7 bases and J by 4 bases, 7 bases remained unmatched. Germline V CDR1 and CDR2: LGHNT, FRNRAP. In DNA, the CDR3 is TGTGCTAGTGCCTGGGACAGCCCTTACGAGCAGTACTTC. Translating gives CASAWDSPYEQYF. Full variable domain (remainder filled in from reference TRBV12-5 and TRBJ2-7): DARVTQTPRHKVTEMGQEVTMRCQPILGHNTVFWYRQTMMQGLELLAYFRNRAPLDDSGMPKDRFSAEMPDATLATLKIQPSEPRDSAVYFCASAWDSPYEQYFGPGTRLTVT.

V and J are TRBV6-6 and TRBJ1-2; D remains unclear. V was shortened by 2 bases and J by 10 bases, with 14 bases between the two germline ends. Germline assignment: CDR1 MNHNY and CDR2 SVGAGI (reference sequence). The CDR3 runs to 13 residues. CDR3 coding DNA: TGTGCCAGCAGTTACACCGCCTCTTCTGACTACACCTTC. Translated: CASSYTASSDYTF.

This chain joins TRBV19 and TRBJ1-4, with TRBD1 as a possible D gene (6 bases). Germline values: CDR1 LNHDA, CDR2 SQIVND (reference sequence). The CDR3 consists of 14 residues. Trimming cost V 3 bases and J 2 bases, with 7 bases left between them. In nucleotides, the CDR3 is TGTGCCAGTAGTATGGGGGGCACTAATGAAAAACTGTTTTTT. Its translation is CASSMGGTNEKLFF.

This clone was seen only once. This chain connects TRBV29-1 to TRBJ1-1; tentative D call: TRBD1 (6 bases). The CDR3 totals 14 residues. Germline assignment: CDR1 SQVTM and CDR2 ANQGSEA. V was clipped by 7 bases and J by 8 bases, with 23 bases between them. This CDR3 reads CSAEEGRWQGEAFF. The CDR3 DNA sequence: TGCAGCGCTGAGGAAGGGCGGTGGCAGGGGGAAGCTTTCTTT.

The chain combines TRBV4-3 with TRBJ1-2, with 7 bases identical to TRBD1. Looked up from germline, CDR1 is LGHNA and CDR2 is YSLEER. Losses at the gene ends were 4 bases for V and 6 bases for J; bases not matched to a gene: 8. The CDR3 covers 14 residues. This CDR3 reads CASSLNLGTDGYTF. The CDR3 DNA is TGCGCCAGCAGCCTAAATCTGGGGACAGATGGCTACACCTTC.

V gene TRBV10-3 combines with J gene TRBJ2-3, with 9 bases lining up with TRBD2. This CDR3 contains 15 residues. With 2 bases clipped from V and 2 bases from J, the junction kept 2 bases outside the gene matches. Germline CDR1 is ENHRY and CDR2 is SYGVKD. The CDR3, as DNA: TGTGCCATCAGTGAGGTAGCGGGGGCCACAGATACGCAGTATTTT. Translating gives CAISEVAGATDTQYF.

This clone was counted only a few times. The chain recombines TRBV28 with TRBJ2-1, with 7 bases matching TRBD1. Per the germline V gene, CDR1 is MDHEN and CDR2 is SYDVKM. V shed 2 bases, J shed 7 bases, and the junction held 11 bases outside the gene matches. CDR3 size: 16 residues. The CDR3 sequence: CASSLVGTERPNEQFF. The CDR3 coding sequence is TGTGCCAGCAGTTTAGTTGGGACAGAGCGACCAAATGAGCAGTTCTTC.

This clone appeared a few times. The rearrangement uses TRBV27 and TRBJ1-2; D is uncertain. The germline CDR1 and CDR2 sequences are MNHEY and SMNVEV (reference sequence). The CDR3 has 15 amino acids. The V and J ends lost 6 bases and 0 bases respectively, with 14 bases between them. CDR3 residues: CASSSGGLANYGYTF. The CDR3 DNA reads TGTGCCAGCAGCTCCGGTGGGTTGGCTAACTATGGCTACACCTTC.

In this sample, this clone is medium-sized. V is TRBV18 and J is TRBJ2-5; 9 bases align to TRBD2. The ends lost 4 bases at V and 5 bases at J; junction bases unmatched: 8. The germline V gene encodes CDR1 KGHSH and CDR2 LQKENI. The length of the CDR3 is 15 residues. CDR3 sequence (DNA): TGTGCCAGCTCACGTCTTGCGGGGGGGACGGAGACCCAGTACTTC. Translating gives CASSRLAGGTETQYF.

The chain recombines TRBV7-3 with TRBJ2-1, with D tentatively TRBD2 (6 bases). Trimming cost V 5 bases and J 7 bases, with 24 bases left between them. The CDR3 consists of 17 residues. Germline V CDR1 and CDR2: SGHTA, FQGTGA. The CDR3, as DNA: TGTGCCAGCAGCCTACTTAGGACGGAGGGAAGAGGGAATGAGCAGTTCTTC. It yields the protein CASSLLRTEGRGNEQFF.

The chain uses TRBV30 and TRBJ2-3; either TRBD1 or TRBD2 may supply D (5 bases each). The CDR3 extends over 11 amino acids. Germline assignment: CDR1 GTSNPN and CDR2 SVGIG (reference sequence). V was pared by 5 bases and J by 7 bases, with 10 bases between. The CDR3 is CAWWGGHTQYF. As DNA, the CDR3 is TGTGCCTGGTGGGGCGGGCATACGCAGTATTTT.

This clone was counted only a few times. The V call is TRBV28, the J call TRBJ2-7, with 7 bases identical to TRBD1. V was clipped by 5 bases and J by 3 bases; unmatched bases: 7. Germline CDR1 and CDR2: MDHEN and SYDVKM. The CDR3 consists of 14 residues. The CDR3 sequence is CASSPTGPYYEQYF. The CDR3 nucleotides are TGTGCCAGCAGTCCGACAGGGCCTTACTACGAGCAGTACTTC.

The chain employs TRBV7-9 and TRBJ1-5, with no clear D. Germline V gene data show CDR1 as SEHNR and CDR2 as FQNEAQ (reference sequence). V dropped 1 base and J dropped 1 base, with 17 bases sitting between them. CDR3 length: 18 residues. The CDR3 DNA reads TGTGCCAGCAGCTTAGGGGCGTCCCTAGGACCGAGCAATCAGCCCCAGCATTTT. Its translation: CASSLGASLGPSNQPQHF.

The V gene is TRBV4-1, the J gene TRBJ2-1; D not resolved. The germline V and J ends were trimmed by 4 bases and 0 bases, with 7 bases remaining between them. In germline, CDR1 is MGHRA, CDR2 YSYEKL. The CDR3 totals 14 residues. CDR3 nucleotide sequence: TGCGCCAGCAGCCCGACCCCCTCCTACAATGAGCAGTTCTTC. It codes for CASSPTPSYNEQFF.

CDR3 nucleotides: TGTGCCAGCAGTTACCCCGGGAACTATGGCTACACCTTC. Translated: CASSYPGNYGYTF. This rearrangement joins TRBV6-5 to TRBJ1-2; D remains ambiguous. Germline V gene data show CDR1 as MNHEY and CDR2 as SVGAGI. This CDR3 has 13 amino acids. The ends were cut back, 2 bases at V and 2 bases at J, with 6 bases in the middle.

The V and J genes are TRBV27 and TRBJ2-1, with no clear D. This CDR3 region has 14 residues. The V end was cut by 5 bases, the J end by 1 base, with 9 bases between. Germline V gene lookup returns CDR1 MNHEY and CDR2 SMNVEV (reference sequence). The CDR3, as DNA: TGTGCCAGCAGTCAGACCATTTCCTACAATGAGCAGTTCTTC. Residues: CASSQTISYNEQFF.

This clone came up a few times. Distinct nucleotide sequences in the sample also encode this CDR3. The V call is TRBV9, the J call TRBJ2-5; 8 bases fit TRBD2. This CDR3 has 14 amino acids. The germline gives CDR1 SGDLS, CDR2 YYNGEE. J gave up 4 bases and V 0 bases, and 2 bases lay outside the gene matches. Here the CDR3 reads CASSVAGGAETQYF. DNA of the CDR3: TGTGCCAGCAGCGTAGCGGGGGGGGCAGAGACCCAGTACTTC.

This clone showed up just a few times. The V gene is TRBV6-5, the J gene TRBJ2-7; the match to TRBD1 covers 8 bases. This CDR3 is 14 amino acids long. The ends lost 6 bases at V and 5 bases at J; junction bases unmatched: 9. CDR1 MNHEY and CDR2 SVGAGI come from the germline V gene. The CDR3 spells CASRLQPDRDEQYF. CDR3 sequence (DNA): TGTGCCAGCAGATTACAACCGGACAGGGACGAGCAGTACTTC.

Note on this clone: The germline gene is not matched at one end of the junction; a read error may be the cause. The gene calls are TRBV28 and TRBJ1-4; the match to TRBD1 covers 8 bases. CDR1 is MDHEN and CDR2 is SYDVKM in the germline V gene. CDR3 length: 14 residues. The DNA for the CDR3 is TGTGCCAGCACTTTACAGGGGGAGGGAGAAAAACTGTTTTTT. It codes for CASTLQGEGEKLFF.

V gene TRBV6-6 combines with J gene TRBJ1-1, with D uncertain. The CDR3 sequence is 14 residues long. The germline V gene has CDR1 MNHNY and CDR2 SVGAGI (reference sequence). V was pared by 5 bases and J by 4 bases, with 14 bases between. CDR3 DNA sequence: TGTGCCAGCAGTCCTTTGGACTTGGTCACTGAAGCTTTCTTT. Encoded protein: CASSPLDLVTEAFF.

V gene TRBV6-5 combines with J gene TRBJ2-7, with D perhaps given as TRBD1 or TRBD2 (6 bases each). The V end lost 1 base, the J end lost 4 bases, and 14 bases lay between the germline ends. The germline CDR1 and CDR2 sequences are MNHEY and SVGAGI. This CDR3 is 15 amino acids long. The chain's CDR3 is CASSYLQGGGYEQYF. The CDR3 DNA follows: TGTGCCAGCAGTTACTTACAAGGAGGGGGGTACGAGCAGTACTTC.